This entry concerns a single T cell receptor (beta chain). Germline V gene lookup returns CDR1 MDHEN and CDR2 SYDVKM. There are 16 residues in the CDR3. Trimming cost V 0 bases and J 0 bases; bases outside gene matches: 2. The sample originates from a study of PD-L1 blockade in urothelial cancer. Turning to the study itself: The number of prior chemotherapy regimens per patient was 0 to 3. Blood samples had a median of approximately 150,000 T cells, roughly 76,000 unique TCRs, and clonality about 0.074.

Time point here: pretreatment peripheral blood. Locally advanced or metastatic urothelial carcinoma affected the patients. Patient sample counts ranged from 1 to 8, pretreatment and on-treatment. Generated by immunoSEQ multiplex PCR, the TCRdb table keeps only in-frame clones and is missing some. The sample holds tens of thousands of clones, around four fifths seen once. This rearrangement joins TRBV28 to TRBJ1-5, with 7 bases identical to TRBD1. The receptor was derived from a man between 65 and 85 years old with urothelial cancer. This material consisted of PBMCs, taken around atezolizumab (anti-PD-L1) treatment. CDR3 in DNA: TGTGCCAGCAGTTTATGGGGGACAGTTAGCAATCAGCCCCAGCATTTT. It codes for CASSLWGTVSNQPQHF.